This TCR beta chain was recorded in a study of T cells in Graves' hyperthyroidism and ophthalmopathy. RNA transcripts yielded amplified TCR beta CDR3 regions. First-round RT-PCR of the TCR CDR3 relied on the HTBI primer set. MiXCR, run by TCRdb on the multiplex PCR reads, gives a single entry per CDR3 protein. In the table there are a few hundred thousand distinct CDR3 sequences, 19% of which are singletons. In this sample, this clonotype turned up many times. The source is a woman younger than 35 with Graves' hyperthyroidism. The specimen sequenced was blood.

The CDR3 nucleotides read TGTGCCAGCAGCCCCCTGGGGGTTCTGGCTAACTATGGCTACACCTTC. Protein product: CASSPLGVLANYGYTF. V usage is TRBV6-5 and J usage is TRBJ1-2, with a possible D match to TRBD1 (5 bases). Trimming removed 6 bases from V and 0 bases from J, with 17 bases in between. The V gene's germline CDR1 is MNHEY and CDR2 SVGAGI. The CDR3 runs 16 residues.